The 2 T cell receptor beta chains presented below share a single source sample, sequenced in a study of CD8 T cells in ankylosing spondylitis. TCRdb passed the 5' RACE reads through MiXCR, listing each CDR3 protein once. This table holds about 250,000 distinct CDR3 sequences, roughly 32% found once. Sequenced sample: blood, either unsorted or a sorted T cell fraction (not recorded which). Receptors originate from a male donor with ankylosing spondylitis or in good health (not recorded which).

This clonotype was counted a few times. The chain combines TRBV20-1 with TRBJ2-2; 8 bases map to TRBD1. CDR1 and CDR2 (germline): DFQATT, SNEGSKA (reference sequence). V lost 1 base and J lost 0; bases outside the gene matches: 16. CDR3 size: 20 residues. The CDR3 nucleotides are TGCAGTGCTAGAGTGGTTGAATGGGACAGGCGTAGATCGAACACCGGGGAGCTGTTTTTT. This translates into CSARVVEWDRRRSNTGELFF.

V and J are TRBV7-8 and TRBJ2-7; 9 bases match TRBD1. Germline V gives CDR1 SGHVS, CDR2 FQNEAQ. Trimming at V came to 3 bases and at J to 1 base, leaving 1 base not matched to a gene. This CDR3 is 14 amino acids long. The CDR3, as DNA: TGTGCCAGCAGCTTGGACAGGGGTTCCTACGAGCAGTACTTC. Its translation is CASSLDRGSYEQYF. Supplemented by reference TRBV7-8 and TRBJ2-7, the full variable domain reads GAGVSQSPRYKVAKRGQDVALRCDPISGHVSLFWYQQALGQGPEFLTYFQNEAQLDKSGLPSDRFFAERPEGSVSTLKIQRTQQEDSAVYLCASSLDRGSYEQYFGPGTRLTVT.